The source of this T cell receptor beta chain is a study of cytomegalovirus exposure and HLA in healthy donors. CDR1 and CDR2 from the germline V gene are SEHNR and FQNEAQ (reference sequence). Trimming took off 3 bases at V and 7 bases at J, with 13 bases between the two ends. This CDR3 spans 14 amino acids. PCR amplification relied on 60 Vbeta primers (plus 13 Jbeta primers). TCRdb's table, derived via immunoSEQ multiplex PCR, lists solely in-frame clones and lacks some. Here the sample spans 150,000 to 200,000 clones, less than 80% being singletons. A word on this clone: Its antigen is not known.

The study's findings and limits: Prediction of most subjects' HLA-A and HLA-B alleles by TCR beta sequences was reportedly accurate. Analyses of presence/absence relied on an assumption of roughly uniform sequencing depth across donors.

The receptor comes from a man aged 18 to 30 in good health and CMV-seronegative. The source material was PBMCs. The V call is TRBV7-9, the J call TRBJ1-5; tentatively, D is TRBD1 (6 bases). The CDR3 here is CASSFTGGRQPQHF. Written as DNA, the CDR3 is TGTGCCAGCAGCTTCACGGGGGGCCGGCAGCCCCAGCATTTT.